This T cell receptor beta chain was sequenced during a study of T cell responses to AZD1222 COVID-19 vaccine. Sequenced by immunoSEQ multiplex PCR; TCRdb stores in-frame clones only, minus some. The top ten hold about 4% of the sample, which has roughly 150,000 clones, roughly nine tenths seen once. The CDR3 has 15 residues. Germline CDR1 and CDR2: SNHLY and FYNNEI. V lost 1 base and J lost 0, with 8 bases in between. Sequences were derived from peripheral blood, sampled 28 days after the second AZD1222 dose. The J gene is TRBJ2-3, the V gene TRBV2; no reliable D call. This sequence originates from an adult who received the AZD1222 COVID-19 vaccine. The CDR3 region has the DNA TGTGCCAGCAGTGAAGGACAAGTTAGCACAGATACGCAGTATTTT. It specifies CASSEGQVSTDTQYF.